This T cell receptor (beta chain) was recovered during a study of T cells in Graves' hyperthyroidism and ophthalmopathy. Study summary: Peripheral blood draws took place at initial diagnosis, ahead of any treatment.

Uncontrolled infection, other autoimmune disease, pregnancy and lactation each barred patients from inclusion. Looked up from germline, CDR1 is LNHDA and CDR2 is SQIVND (reference sequence). V was clipped by 5 bases and J by 2 bases, with 10 bases between them. The CDR3 is 13 residues long. Broader study findings: From stable hyperthyroidism, ophthalmopathy was set apart by a 13 V-J model.

RNA transcripts yielded amplified TCR beta CDR3 regions. With the HTBI primer set, the TCR CDR3 went through a first round of RT-PCR. TCRdb reanalysed the multiplex PCR reads using MiXCR and keeps one entry per CDR3 protein. Among about 610,000 distinct CDR3 sequences listed, under 15% were seen once. This clonotype showed up many times. Antigen: not known. The receptor comes from a woman aged 40 to 50 with Graves' ophthalmopathy. The V gene is TRBV19, the J gene TRBJ2-7; D uncertain. Input material: blood. The CDR3 DNA sequence: TGTGCCAGTAGTTTCTCGAGAACCTACGAGCAGTACTTC. Its translation is CASSFSRTYEQYF. The full variable domain, its missing parts supplied by reference TRBV19 and TRBJ2-7, is DGGITQSPKYLFRKEGQNVTLSCEQNLNHDAMYWYRQDPGQGLRLIYYSQIVNDFQKGDIAEGYSVSREKKESFPLTVTSAQKNPTAFYLCASSFSRTYEQYFGPGTRLTVT.